This T cell receptor (beta chain) emerged from a study of T-cell reconstitution after alpha-beta-depleted transplantation in children. Whole-study results and caveats: At one year after transplant, newly produced T cells mostly accounted for T-cell counts and diversity. Elevated TCRbeta diversity at day 60 was traced, in some patients, to surviving recipient T cells and thymic progenitors. In patients about two months after transplant, alpha-beta T cells reportedly arose from several hundred expanded graft clones.

There are 15 residues in the CDR3. In germline, CDR1 is MNHEY, CDR2 SVGEGT. V was trimmed by 0 bases and J by 6 bases, leaving 15 bases between them. Concerning this clonotype itself: What it binds is unknown.

Unique molecular identifiers were incorporated during preparation of the TCRbeta library. TCRdb reprocessed the PCR reads via MiXCR and lists one record per CDR3 protein. Of about 130,000 distinct CDR3 sequences in the sample, 8.5% to 10% are singletons; the top ten hold less than 25%. Sequencing used PBMCs, mostly from graft donor cells, obtained 180 days after TCRalphabeta/CD19-depleted stem cell transplant. The receptor was isolated from a girl in the first two years of life who had a stem cell transplant for combined immunodeficiency, so the T cells may come from the graft donor. The V gene is TRBV6-2 or TRBV6-3, the J gene TRBJ2-7, with D possibly being TRBD2 (5 bases). This chain's CDR3 is CASSYSIRGRIEQYF. The DNA for the CDR3 is TGTGCCAGCAGTTACTCGATACGCGGGCGGATCGAGCAGTACTTC.